In its sample, the clone carrying this T cell receptor beta chain was seen once. This sample is drawn from a study of Ad26.COV2.S vaccination and SARS-CoV-2 variants. This CDR3 is 11 amino acids long. The ends were cut back, 3 bases at V and 10 bases at J, with 10 bases in the middle. In germline, CDR1 is SGDLS, CDR2 YYNGEE. This table comes from immunoSEQ multiplex PCR, and its TCRdb copy is limited to in-frame clones, with some not included. Here the sample spans more than 250,000 clones, around 87% being singletons. Documented treatment: around 19 received Ad26.COV2.S at low or high dose, single or two shots; several received placebo; per-sample allocation not given. Collection of samples fell on day 63 after the first vaccine or placebo injection. Expressing Wuhan-strain SARS-CoV-2 spike, an Ad26 vector served as the vaccine.

This sequence joins TRBV9 and TRBJ1-2; no definite D call. Material: peripheral blood, obtained in a trial of Ad26.COV2.S vaccine versus placebo. The clonotype was recovered from a person aged 18-60 years who received the Ad26.COV2.S COVID-19 vaccine or a placebo. CDR3 coding DNA: TGTGCCAGCAGCGCCGACCTTACCTACACCTTC. It encodes CASSADLTYTF.